What follows are 22 T cell receptor beta chains derived from one specimen sequenced in a study of cytomegalovirus exposure and HLA in healthy donors (TCRdb year 2017). Library generation was performed with the immunoSEQ multiplex PCR assay. For the multiplex PCR, a mixture combining 60 forward primers for TCR Vbeta segments and 13 reverse primers for TCR Jbeta segments was used. TCRdb obtained this table from immuneACCESS and retained in-frame rearrangements with V and J assigned. These tables miss some clones; where compared with another copy, unresolved V genes account for less than half of the shortfall, and the remainder is unexplained. This sample's table has entries for 200,000 to 250,000 clones. The leading ten clones occupy 0.9% to 1.4% of the sample. Sequenced: PBMCs. The receptors were gathered from a girl aged 2 to 10 in good health and CMV-seropositive.

The chain joins TRBV30 to TRBJ1-6, with 7 bases fitting TRBD1. The CDR3 has 14 amino acids. Germline CDR1 and CDR2: GTSNPN and SVGIG (reference sequence). The V segment lost 7 bases and the J segment 10 bases; nucleotides outside the gene matches: 13. The CDR3 DNA is TGTGCCTTCGCGTTTCGACAGGGCTGGTCACCCCTCCACTTT. Its translation is CAFAFRQGWSPLHF.

This chain connects TRBV27 to TRBJ2-3, with D tentatively TRBD2 (6 bases). There are 16 residues in the CDR3. CDR1 and CDR2 (germline): MNHEY, SMNVEV (reference sequence). V was cut by 2 bases and J by 3 bases, with 15 bases left in between. The CDR3 protein is CASSLIGGRLTDTQYF. CDR3 nucleotide sequence: TGTGCCAGCAGTTTAATCGGGGGTAGATTAACAGATACGCAGTATTTT.

V is TRBV7-9 and J is TRBJ2-7, with D perhaps matching TRBD1 (5 bases). Germline loops: CDR1 SEHNR, CDR2 FQNEAQ (reference sequence). Trimming shortened V by 3 bases and J by 4 bases, and 7 bases separated the two germline ends. The CDR3 is 12 residues long. CDR3 amino acids: CASSFRTYEQYF. CDR3 nucleotide sequence: TGTGCCAGCAGCTTCCGGACATACGAGCAGTACTTC.

The gene calls are TRBV29-1 and TRBJ2-7; perhaps TRBD2 as D (6 bases). Germline CDR1 SQVTM, CDR2 ANQGSEA. The CDR3 has 12 residues. Trimming pared 6 bases from V and 2 bases from J, leaving 11 bases between. The CDR3 is CSVGTRTYEQYF. The CDR3 bases are TGCAGCGTGGGGACTCGGACCTACGAGCAGTACTTC.

The rearrangement links TRBV27 to TRBJ2-5; TRBD2 is a possible D gene (6 bases). The DNA end is a closer match to TRBJ2-7, so the J assignment may be wrong. This CDR3 contains 13 residues. CDR1 is MNHEY and CDR2 is SMNVEV in the germline V gene (reference sequence). Here the CDR3 reads CASSLGGWYEQYF. In DNA form, the CDR3 reads TGTGCCAGCAGCCTCGGGGGTTGGTACGAGCAGTACTTC.

CDR3 coding DNA: TGTGCCATCACCTCGGGAGCTGATGAGCAGTTCTTC. It specifies CAITSGADEQFF. The rearrangement joins TRBV10-3 to TRBJ2-1; possibly TRBD2 for D (6 bases). Germline V CDR1 and CDR2: ENHRY, SYGVKD. This CDR3 region has 12 residues. The V end was cut by 7 bases, the J end by 8 bases, with 12 bases between.

The CDR3 reads CASSVSDGYEQYF. In DNA, the CDR3 is TGTGCCAGCAGTGTGAGCGATGGTTACGAGCAGTACTTC. The chain has TRBV9 and TRBJ2-7; D gene unclear. Germline values: CDR1 SGDLS, CDR2 YYNGEE. The CDR3 spans 13 residues. Trimming left V 5 bases short and J 4 bases short, with 13 bases between.

The rearrangement uses TRBV4-1 and TRBJ1-1; 7 bases align to TRBD1. The CDR3 has 13 amino acids. J was trimmed by 7 bases and V by 4 bases; bases with no gene match: 6. From germline, CDR1 is MGHRA and CDR2 YSYEKL. DNA of the CDR3: TGCGCCAGCAGCCGTCGGGACAGCCTTGAAGCTTTCTTT. Protein: CASSRRDSLEAFF.

The chain's CDR3 is CASSGLMGKRGSEQYF. For the CDR3, the DNA is TGTGCCAGTAGTGGATTAATGGGCAAAAGGGGGAGCGAGCAGTACTTC. The rearrangement links TRBV19 to TRBJ2-7; D perhaps matches TRBD1 (6 bases). V gave up 5 bases and J gave up 6 bases, with 23 bases separating them. Germline CDR1 and CDR2: LNHDA and SQIVND (reference sequence). The CDR3 is 16 amino acids.

The V call is TRBV28, the J call TRBJ2-1; 8 nucleotides line up with TRBD1. V trimming: 7 bases; J trimming: 3 bases; junction bases outside the gene matches: 2. CDR1 is MDHEN, CDR2 SYDVKM, per germline. The CDR3 is 13 amino acids. CDR3 bases: TGTGCCAGCACAGGGGGCCACTACAATGAGCAGTTCTTC. It is translated as CASTGGHYNEQFF.

V gene TRBV28 combines with J gene TRBJ2-5; 7 nucleotides align to TRBD1. This CDR3 has 16 residues. The germline gives CDR1 MDHEN, CDR2 SYDVKM. Germline trimming cut 3 bases from V and 2 bases from J; bases unmatched to any gene: 9. The CDR3 DNA is TGTGCCAGCAGTTTCCAAACCGGGACAGCACAAGAGACCCAGTACTTC. The encoded protein is CASSFQTGTAQETQYF.

This chain joins TRBV28 and TRBJ1-1; D ambiguous. The CDR3 loop spans 13 amino acids. V lost 10 bases to trimming and J lost 1 base, with 13 bases between them. The germline CDR1 and CDR2 sequences are MDHEN and SYDVKM. DNA for the CDR3: TGTGCCACCCGAAGGACTACGAACACTGAAGCTTTCTTT. Its protein is CATRRTTNTEAFF.

CDR3 amino acids: CASSLGRGGYEQYF. Written as DNA, the CDR3 is TGTGCCAGCAGCTTAGGCCGCGGAGGCTACGAGCAGTACTTC. The J gene is TRBJ2-7, the V gene TRBV11-2, with D possibly TRBD2 on 5 matching bases. Trimming cost V 1 base and J 3 bases, with 10 bases left between them. The germline V gene encodes CDR1 SGHAT and CDR2 FQNNGV. The CDR3 runs to 14 residues. Complete variable domain (other parts from reference TRBV11-2 and TRBJ2-7): EAGVAQSPRYKIIEKRQSVAFWCNPISGHATLYWYQQILGQGPKLLIQFQNNGVVDDSQLPKDRFSAERLKGVDSTLKIQPAKLEDSAVYLCASSLGRGGYEQYFGPGTRLTVT.

The chain recombines TRBV9 with TRBJ2-1; TRBD2 matches at 7 bases. After removal of 3 bases from V and 9 bases from J, the junction contained 15 bases not matched to a gene. Germline CDR1 reads SGDLS; CDR2 reads YYNGEE. CDR3 length: 16 amino acids. This CDR3 reads CASSGVAGLLPAEQFF. The DNA for the CDR3 is TGTGCCAGCAGCGGTGTAGCGGGCCTCCTACCGGCTGAGCAGTTCTTC.

V usage is TRBV6-1 and J usage is TRBJ1-1; D call uncertain. V lost 6 bases to trimming and J lost 2 bases, with 7 bases between them. From germline, CDR1 is MNHNS and CDR2 SASEGT. The CDR3 covers 12 residues. CDR3 in amino acids: CASREINTEAFF. The CDR3 DNA follows: TGTGCCAGCAGGGAGATAAACACTGAAGCTTTCTTT.

The rearrangement joins TRBV7-2 to TRBJ2-7, with 10 bases lining up with TRBD2. The CDR3 sequence is 15 residues long. Germline V gene sequence: CDR1 SGHTA, CDR2 FQGNSA. Unmatched junction bases numbered 8, after V lost 3 bases and J lost 6 bases. CDR3 protein: CASSFGLAGVGEQYF. The CDR3 nucleotides are TGTGCCAGCAGCTTTGGGCTAGCGGGAGTTGGCGAGCAGTACTTC.

In nucleotides, the CDR3 is TGTGCCAGCAGGAGGGACAGGAACAATCAGCCCCAGCATTTT. Residues: CASRRDRNNQPQHF. The V gene is TRBV6-5, the J gene TRBJ1-5; 8 nucleotides line up with TRBD1. Germline trimming cut 6 bases from V and 3 bases from J; bases unmatched to any gene: 4. Per germline, CDR1 MNHEY and CDR2 SVGAGI. The CDR3 contains 14 residues.

V usage is TRBV10-2 and J usage is TRBJ2-7, with D tentatively TRBD1 (6 bases). V was shortened by 2 bases and J by 5 bases, with 10 bases between the two germline ends. CDR3 length equals 13 residues. The germline V gene encodes CDR1 WSHSY and CDR2 SAAADI. This chain's CDR3 is CASSEMRQDEQYF. The CDR3 DNA reads as TGCGCCAGCAGTGAGATGCGACAGGACGAGCAGTACTTC.

This chain uses TRBV6-5 with TRBJ1-2, with D unclear. Germline assignment: CDR1 MNHEY and CDR2 SVGAGI. Trimming left V 0 bases short and J 8 bases short, with 10 bases between. CDR3 length equals 13 residues. As DNA, the CDR3 is TGTGCCAGCAGTTACTCCAAAGGAGGAGGCTACACCTTC. It specifies CASSYSKGGGYTF.

The chain recombines TRBV6-1 with TRBJ2-7; 8 nucleotides align to TRBD2. This CDR3 is 14 amino acids long. The trim removed 6 bases at V and 4 bases at J, leaving 8 bases unmatched. Per the germline V gene, CDR1 is MNHNS and CDR2 is SASEGT. CDR3 in amino acids: CASRPGLVVYEQYF. CDR3 DNA: TGTGCCAGCAGGCCGGGACTAGTGGTTTACGAGCAGTACTTC.

The J gene is TRBJ2-7, the V gene TRBV5-1, with 11 bases that match TRBD1. The CDR3 sequence is 15 residues long. The V gene end was trimmed by 4 bases and the J gene end by 3 bases; junction bases not matched to a gene: 6. Germline assignment: CDR1 SGHRS and CDR2 YFSETQ. CDR3 in DNA: TGCGCCAGCAGCCCCGGACAGGGGGCTATCTACGAGCAGTACTTC. Its protein is CASSPGQGAIYEQYF.

The chain has TRBV2 and TRBJ2-6; unclear D gene. This CDR3 has 15 amino acids. Trimming pared 6 bases from V and 2 bases from J, leaving 11 bases between. Germline CDR1 reads SNHLY; CDR2 reads FYNNEI. The CDR3 DNA is TGTGCCAGCAGATCGGCGAGGACTGGGGCCAACGTCCTGACTTTC. It codes for CASRSARTGANVLTF.